One and the same sample provided the 13 T cell receptor beta chains below, sequenced in a study of OX40 agonist ivuxolimab in advanced cancers. Assay: immunoSEQ multiplex PCR; the TCRdb copy retains only in-frame clones and omits some. The sample records about 58,000 clones, 86% being singletons. This specimen was CD4+ or CD8+ T cells sorted from blood, taken in a trial of the OX40 agonist ivuxolimab. The receptors stem from an adult with an advanced solid tumor such as melanoma, head and neck, liver or kidney cancer.

J is TRBJ2-4 and V is TRBV20-1; 7 bases are a match to TRBD1. The V segment lost 4 bases and the J segment 15 bases; nucleotides outside the gene matches: 9. Germline V gene data show CDR1 as DFQATT and CDR2 as SNEGSKA (reference sequence). The CDR3 sequence is 11 residues long. CDR3 loop: CSATAGTERYF. CDR3 nucleotide sequence: TGCAGTGCTACCGCAGGGACAGAGAGGTACTTC.

The J gene is TRBJ1-2, the V gene TRBV4-2; D is unclear. V dropped 3 bases and J dropped 4 bases, with 12 bases sitting between them. Germline CDR1 and CDR2: LGHNA and YNFKEQ. This CDR3 is 14 amino acids long. CDR3 loop: CASSQNDGTYGYTF. In DNA, the CDR3 is TGTGCCAGCAGCCAGAATGACGGAACCTATGGCTACACCTTC.

The count of this clone is one. The V and J genes are TRBV6-1 and TRBJ1-4, with D uncertain. Germline lookup yields CDR1 MNHNS and CDR2 SASEGT. With 8 bases removed from V and 4 bases from J, the gap between germline ends came to 8 bases. This CDR3 is built from 12 residues. The CDR3 is CASGRLNEKLFF. The CDR3 coding sequence is TGTGCCAGCGGACGGCTTAATGAAAAACTGTTTTTT.

This chain uses TRBV6-5 with TRBJ1-2; 9 positions agree with TRBD1. V dropped 6 bases and J dropped 8; count of bases not matched to a gene: 4. Germline V gives CDR1 MNHEY, CDR2 SVGAGI. The CDR3 runs 12 residues. The CDR3 DNA reads as TGTGCCAGCAGCCGACAGGGGGGCGGCTACACCTTC. Translating it yields CASSRQGGGYTF.

The chain couples TRBV5-4 to TRBJ1-5, with D possibly matching TRBD1 (5 bases). The CDR3 runs 14 residues. The V end lost 0 bases, the J end lost 5 bases, and 9 bases lay between the germline ends. Germline CDR1 SGHNT, CDR2 YYREEE (reference sequence). The CDR3 reads CASSLGGVDQPQHF. The CDR3 DNA reads as TGTGCCAGCAGCTTGGGAGGGGTCGATCAGCCCCAGCATTTT.

The chain employs TRBV6-6 and TRBJ1-3, with unresolved D. V lost 5 bases and J lost 0, with 11 bases in between. Germline CDR1 reads MNHNY; CDR2 reads SVGAGI (reference sequence). The CDR3 loop spans 15 amino acids. CDR3 DNA sequence: TGTGCCAGCAGTGGAGATTTCGGCTCTGGAAACACCATATATTTT. It encodes CASSGDFGSGNTIYF.

CDR3 region: CASSLDPGGKNIQYF. CDR3 DNA sequence: TGCGCCAGCAGCTTGGATCCGGGGGGCAAAAACATTCAGTACTTC. The rearrangement joins TRBV5-1 to TRBJ2-4; 7 bases agree with TRBD2. From germline, CDR1 is SGHRS and CDR2 YFSETQ. The CDR3 is made up of 15 amino acids. Germline trimming cut 0 bases from V and 3 bases from J; bases unmatched to any gene: 3.

The table lists this clone with a count of one. This chain connects TRBV5-8 to TRBJ1-5; D is ambiguous. The CDR3 sequence is 15 residues long. Germline V CDR1 and CDR2: SGHTS, YDEGEE. Trimming took off 0 bases at V and 1 base at J, with 8 bases between the two ends. This CDR3 is CASSLAGKSNQPQHF. The DNA for the CDR3 is TGTGCCAGCAGCTTGGCGGGGAAAAGCAATCAGCCCCAGCATTTT.

As to this clone: One end of the junction varies from germline; a read error may be responsible. This chain joins TRBV4-2 and TRBJ2-5, with TRBD2 matching over 7 bases. The CDR3 is 17 residues long. Germline-derived CDR1 and CDR2 are LGHNA and YNFKEQ. The DNA for the CDR3 is TGTGCCAGCAGTCAAGGGGTGGGCGGGGGAGCCTCCGAGACCCAGTACTTC. Translation: CASSQGVGGGASETQYF.

V is TRBV7-2 and J is TRBJ2-2, with 7 bases fitting TRBD2. The CDR3 is 16 residues long. CDR1 SGHTA and CDR2 FQGNSA come from the germline V gene. J was trimmed by 3 bases and V by 5 bases; bases with no gene match: 9. The CDR3 region is CASSLQGGSYTGELFF. DNA of the CDR3: TGTGCCAGCAGCCTGCAGGGAGGGTCGTACACCGGGGAGCTGTTTTTT.

J is TRBJ1-4 and V is TRBV6-5; 7 nucleotides align to TRBD1. Losses at the gene ends were 8 bases for V and 5 bases for J; bases not matched to a gene: 11. This CDR3 has 15 amino acids. CDR1 and CDR2 from the germline V gene are MNHEY and SVGAGI. The CDR3 region has the DNA TGTGCCAGCGGTCCACAACAGGGGCGCAATGAAAAACTGTTTTTT. It codes for CASGPQQGRNEKLFF.

This chain joins TRBV6-5 and TRBJ2-7; 8 bases line up with TRBD2. The CDR3 covers 15 residues. Germline assignment: CDR1 MNHEY and CDR2 SVGAGI. The ends lost 5 bases at V and 4 bases at J; junction bases unmatched: 10. In nucleotides, the CDR3 is TGTGCCAGCAGTCCATACGGGGGGGCCATGTACGAGCAGTACTTC. Its translation is CASSPYGGAMYEQYF.

This chain links TRBV18 with TRBJ2-7; no firm D call. CDR3 size: 14 residues. V gave up 3 bases and J gave up 4 bases, with 13 bases separating them. Per the germline V gene, CDR1 is KGHSH and CDR2 is LQKENI. DNA of the CDR3: TGTGCCAGCTCACCGGCTGGGTTTAAGTACGAGCAGTACTTC. Translation gives CASSPAGFKYEQYF.